The clone carrying this TCR beta chain occurred many times. Its antigen remains unidentified. This CDR3 region has 12 residues. Trimming removed 7 bases from V and 6 bases from J; junction bases left unmatched: 2. CDR1 and CDR2 (germline): SGHTA, FQGNSA. This sample is part of a study of T cell repertoires in cytomegalovirus infection. TCRdb ran MiXCR on the reads and lists one entry per CDR3 protein. The sample records some 180,000 distinct CDR3 sequences, about a sixth being singletons. General observations from the study: The response measured ex vivo was dominated by TCR beta clonotypes (HLA-C-restricted and CMV-specific). Accumulated public TCR beta family frequency recognized individuals carrying CMV together with the relevant HLA.

The specimen sequenced was CD8+ T cells from PBMCs. This receptor was taken from a human donor in good health (CMV status not recorded). Some clones in this sample may be carry-over from other donors' samples. J is TRBJ2-2 and V is TRBV7-2; 7 nucleotides line up with TRBD2. The CDR3 is CASTRGAGELFF. Here the CDR3 DNA reads TGTGCCAGCACCCGGGGGGCCGGGGAGCTGTTTTTT.